The 19 T cell receptor beta chains given below trace back to one sample, sequenced in a study of shared clonotypes between healthy human individuals. Profiled with immunoSEQ multiplex PCR; TCRdb holds only in-frame clones, not every one. The data contain 2 million to 3 million clones, more than 80% of them singletons. The sequencing sample was made of naive CD4+ T cells sorted from blood. Subset given: CD45RA+ positively selected. The receptors shown here come from a man between 18 and 29 years old in good health.

The gene calls are TRBV2 and TRBJ1-2, with a tentative D call TRBD1 (5 bases). V lost 0 bases, J lost 5 bases, and 13 bases lay in between. The germline CDR1 and CDR2 sequences are SNHLY and FYNNEI. The CDR3 length is 15 residues. CDR3 DNA: TGTGCCAGCAGTGAAGCCAGGGTGGAGATGTATGGCTACACCTTC. Translated: CASSEARVEMYGYTF.

The rearrangement uses TRBV6-5 and TRBJ2-5; unclear D gene. The CDR3 covers 11 residues. CDR1 and CDR2 (germline): MNHEY, SVGAGI. Trimming cost V 8 bases and J 5 bases, with 9 bases left between them. The chain's CDR3 is CASGVWETQYF. CDR3 nucleotide sequence: TGTGCCAGCGGCGTTTGGGAGACCCAGTACTTC.

V gene TRBV4-3 combines with J gene TRBJ2-3; 13 nucleotides line up with TRBD2. V was clipped by 0 bases and J by 4 bases; unmatched bases: 1. This CDR3 region has 16 residues. Germline V gene sequence: CDR1 LGHNA, CDR2 YSLEER. CDR3 amino acids: CASSQDTSGRADTQYF. In DNA form, the CDR3 reads TGCGCCAGCAGCCAAGATACTAGCGGGAGGGCAGATACGCAGTATTTT.

The chain employs TRBV7-9 and TRBJ2-2; 8 bases are shared with TRBD2. The CDR3 consists of 19 residues. Trimming at V came to 5 bases and at J to 5 bases, leaving 19 bases not matched to a gene. The germline CDR1 and CDR2 sequences are SEHNR and FQNEAQ (reference sequence). The CDR3 DNA follows: TGTGCCAGCAGCATGGGCCGGCGCCGCACTGCGGGGGGAACCGGGGAGCTGTTTTTT. Translated: CASSMGRRRTAGGTGELFF.

The sample holds one count of this clone. V usage is TRBV7-2 and J usage is TRBJ2-1; maybe TRBD1 (5 bases). The CDR3 extends over 16 amino acids. Deletions cut 5 bases from V and 5 bases from J, with 19 bases between. Germline V CDR1 and CDR2: SGHTA, FQGNSA. The CDR3 sequence is CASSPVAILGHNEQFF. CDR3 sequence (DNA): TGTGCCAGCAGCCCGGTAGCCATACTGGGGCACAATGAGCAGTTCTTC.

The CDR3 DNA reads as TGTGCCAGCAGTCCCGGACAGATCTATGGCTACACCTTC. This sequence encodes CASSPGQIYGYTF. This chain joins TRBV28 and TRBJ1-2, with D perhaps matching TRBD1 (6 bases). The CDR3 is 13 residues long. Germline V CDR1 and CDR2: MDHEN, SYDVKM. Trimming stripped 5 bases from V and 4 bases from J, with 11 bases between.

This clone was seen just once. The chain combines TRBV6-6 with TRBJ1-2; weak D call: TRBD1 (5 bases). Between the trimmed V and J ends, which lost 0 bases and 7 bases, there was a span of 18 bases. There are 16 residues in the CDR3. Germline V gene lookup returns CDR1 MNHNY and CDR2 SVGAGI (reference sequence). The CDR3 spells CASSYSGGTLGGGYTF. Here the CDR3 DNA reads TGTGCCAGCAGTTACTCGGGCGGGACCCTAGGAGGTGGCTACACCTTC.

This rearrangement joins TRBV18 to TRBJ2-7; D may correspond to TRBD1 or TRBD2 (5 bases each). The ends were cut back, 4 bases at V and 2 bases at J, with 9 bases in the middle. Germline V gene lookup returns CDR1 KGHSH and CDR2 LQKENI. The CDR3 totals 13 residues. CDR3 in amino acids: CASSRGEPYEQYF. CDR3 bases: TGTGCCAGCTCACGAGGGGAACCCTACGAGCAGTACTTC.

This rearrangement joins TRBV10-3 to TRBJ2-7; 8 positions agree with TRBD1. J was trimmed by 3 bases and V by 10 bases; bases with no gene match: 8. CDR1 is ENHRY and CDR2 is SYGVKD in the germline V gene. The CDR3 is 13 residues long. CDR3: CATWSTGDYEQYF. The CDR3 DNA reads TGTGCCACCTGGTCGACAGGGGACTACGAGCAGTACTTC.

The rearrangement joins TRBV7-9 to TRBJ2-1; no clear D. The CDR3 runs to 12 residues. The V end was cut by 2 bases, the J end by 9 bases, with 8 bases between. Germline CDR1 SEHNR, CDR2 FQNEAQ (reference sequence). The CDR3 spells CASSLLFSEQFF. DNA of the CDR3: TGTGCCAGCAGCTTATTGTTTAGTGAGCAGTTCTTC.

V is TRBV30 and J is TRBJ1-2, with D perhaps TRBD1 (5 bases). CDR1 GTSNPN and CDR2 SVGIG come from the germline V gene (reference sequence). V lost 8 bases and J lost 4, with 23 bases in between. The CDR3 extends over 15 amino acids. The CDR3 region has the DNA TGTGCCGGCTGCCCCGGGACCCCGAGCAGCTATGGCTACACCTTC. Encoded protein: CAGCPGTPSSYGYTF.

The J gene is TRBJ2-7, the V gene TRBV2; D tentatively fits TRBD1 or TRBD2 (5 bases each). This CDR3 comprises 13 residues. The germline V and J ends were trimmed by 6 bases and 3 bases, with 12 bases remaining between them. Germline V lookup: CDR1 SNHLY, CDR2 FYNNEI. The CDR3 sequence: CASSGDGLYEQYF. DNA for the CDR3: TGTGCCAGCAGCGGGGACGGACTCTACGAGCAGTACTTC.

This clone was detected once. The CDR3 reads CASSSSDYLLGETQYF. The DNA of the CDR3 is TGTGCCAGCAGCTCGTCTGACTACCTCCTAGGGGAGACCCAGTACTTC. The chain has TRBV5-6 and TRBJ2-5; a weak D match, TRBD2 (5 bases). V lost 3 bases and J lost 5, with 20 bases in between. CDR1 and CDR2 (germline): SGHDT, YYEEEE. CDR3 length: 16 residues.

V usage is TRBV5-8 and J usage is TRBJ2-3, with D perhaps matching TRBD1 or TRBD2 (5 bases each). CDR3 size: 14 residues. Germline V gene data show CDR1 as SGHTS and CDR2 as YDEGEE. Trimming removed 4 bases at V and 1 base at J, with 10 bases between. The CDR3 DNA is TGTGCCAGCAGCCAGGGACCACGCACAGATACGCAGTATTTT. Its translation: CASSQGPRTDTQYF.

The rearrangement links TRBV2 to TRBJ1-5; D is possibly TRBD1 (6 bases). Germline CDR1 SNHLY, CDR2 FYNNEI. This CDR3 region has 15 residues. With 7 bases removed from V and 1 base from J, the gap between germline ends came to 14 bases. In nucleotides, the CDR3 is TGTGCCAGCATCCAGGGGAGGGGGAGCAATCAGCCCCAGCATTTT. It yields the protein CASIQGRGSNQPQHF.

This chain connects TRBV28 to TRBJ2-2, with 9 bases aligning to TRBD1. The CDR3 is made up of 16 amino acids. Trimming removed 1 base from V and 5 bases from J; junction bases left unmatched: 5. Germline CDR1 MDHEN, CDR2 SYDVKM. The chain's CDR3 is CASSLLMTGGTGELFF. The DNA of the CDR3 is TGTGCCAGCAGTTTATTAATGACAGGGGGAACCGGGGAGCTGTTTTTT.

To note about this clone: The sample holds other DNA sequences that translate to the same CDR3. The chain couples TRBV5-4 to TRBJ2-3; TRBD2 agrees at 9 bases. The CDR3 covers 14 residues. Trimming took 2 bases from V and 3 from J; bases not matched to a gene: 1. Germline V gene sequence: CDR1 SGHNT, CDR2 YYREEE (reference sequence). The CDR3 here is CASSLAGGTDTQYF. The DNA of the CDR3 is TGTGCCAGCAGCTTAGCGGGAGGTACAGATACGCAGTATTTT.

For this clone: Other DNA sequences from this sample encode an identical CDR3 as well. This chain joins TRBV5-4 and TRBJ2-1; 8 bases are shared with TRBD2. The germline V gene encodes CDR1 SGHNT and CDR2 YYREEE (reference sequence). The CDR3 is 15 amino acids. V shed 0 bases, J shed 2 bases, and the junction held 1 base outside the gene matches. The CDR3 is CASSLAGGAYNEQFF. The CDR3 DNA reads as TGTGCCAGCAGCTTGGCGGGGGGGGCCTACAATGAGCAGTTCTTC.

J is TRBJ2-7 and V is TRBV6-5; 7 positions match TRBD1. This CDR3 spans 14 amino acids. Germline V gene sequence: CDR1 MNHEY, CDR2 SVGAGI. V gave up 6 bases and J gave up 0 bases; unmatched junction bases: 5. The CDR3 is CASRPTGSSYEQYF. Written as DNA, the CDR3 is TGTGCCAGCAGACCGACAGGGAGCTCCTACGAGCAGTACTTC.